This T cell receptor beta chain was profiled in a study of blood T cells in healthy people across ages. About the study: Template switching retrieved approximately one barcoded beta molecule for each two T cells.

Study outcomes and limitations: The recorded TCR beta diversity per million T cells decreased in a roughly linear manner with age.

Each sample provided at least 5 micrograms of extracted total RNA. This clonotype was detected many times. Its cognate antigen is unknown. A second about 6 to 11 cycle PCR used barcoded and J-beta primers. TCRdb reprocessed the 5' RACE reads with MiXCR, giving one entry per CDR3 protein. Here the sample spans hundreds of thousands of distinct CDR3 sequences, under 30% being singletons. This CDR3 comprises 17 residues. In germline, CDR1 is SGHTA, CDR2 FQGNSA. V shed 2 bases, J shed 1 base, and the junction held 6 bases outside the gene matches. This rearrangement joins TRBV7-2 to TRBJ2-3, with 10 positions matching TRBD1. The receptor was isolated from a woman older than 75 in good health. Specimen: blood. CDR3: CASSLRDRGLGTDTQYF. DNA for the CDR3: TGTGCCAGCAGCTTACGGGACAGGGGTTTGGGCACAGATACGCAGTATTTT.